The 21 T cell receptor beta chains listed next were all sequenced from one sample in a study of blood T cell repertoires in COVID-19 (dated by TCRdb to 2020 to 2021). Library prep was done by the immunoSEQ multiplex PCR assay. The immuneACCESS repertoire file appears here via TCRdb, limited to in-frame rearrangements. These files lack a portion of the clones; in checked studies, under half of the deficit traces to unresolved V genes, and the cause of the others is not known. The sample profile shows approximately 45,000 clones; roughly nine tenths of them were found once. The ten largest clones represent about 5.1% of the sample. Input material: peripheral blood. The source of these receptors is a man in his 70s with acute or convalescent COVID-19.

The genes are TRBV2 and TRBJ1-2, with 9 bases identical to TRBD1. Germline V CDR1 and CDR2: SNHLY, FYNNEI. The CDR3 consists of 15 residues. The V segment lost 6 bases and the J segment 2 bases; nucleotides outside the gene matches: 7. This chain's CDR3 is CASRITGGWNYGYTF. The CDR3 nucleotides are TGTGCCAGCAGAATCACAGGGGGCTGGAACTATGGCTACACCTTC.

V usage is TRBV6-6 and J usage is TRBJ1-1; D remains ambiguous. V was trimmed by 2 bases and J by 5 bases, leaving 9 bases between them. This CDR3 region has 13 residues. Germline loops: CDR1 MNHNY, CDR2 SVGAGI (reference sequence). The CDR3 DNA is TGTGCCAGCAGTTACGACGCGCGGACTGAAGCTTTCTTT. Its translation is CASSYDARTEAFF.

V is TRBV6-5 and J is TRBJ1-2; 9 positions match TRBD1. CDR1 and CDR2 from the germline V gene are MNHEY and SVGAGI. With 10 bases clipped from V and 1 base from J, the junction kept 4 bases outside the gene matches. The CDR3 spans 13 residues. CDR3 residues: CATGTGNNYGYTF. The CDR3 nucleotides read TGTGCCACCGGGACAGGGAATAACTATGGCTACACCTTC.

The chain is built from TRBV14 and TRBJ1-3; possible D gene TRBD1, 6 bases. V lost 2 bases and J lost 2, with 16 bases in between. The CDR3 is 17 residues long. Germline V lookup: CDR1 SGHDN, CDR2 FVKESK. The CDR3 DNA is TGTGCCAGCAGCCAAAGGGAGGGGGGCAGCGCTGGAAACACCATATATTTT. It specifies CASSQREGGSAGNTIYF.

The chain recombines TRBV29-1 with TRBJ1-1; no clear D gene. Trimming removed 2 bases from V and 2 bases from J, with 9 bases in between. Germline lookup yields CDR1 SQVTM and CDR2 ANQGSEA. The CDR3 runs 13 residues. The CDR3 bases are TGCAGCGTTGAAAACGGACTAAACACTGAAGCTTTCTTT. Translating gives CSVENGLNTEAFF.

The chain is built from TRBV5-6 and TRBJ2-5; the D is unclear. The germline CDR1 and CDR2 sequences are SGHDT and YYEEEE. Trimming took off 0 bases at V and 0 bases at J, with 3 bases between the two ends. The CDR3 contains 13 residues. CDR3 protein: CASSLANQETQYF. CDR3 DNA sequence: TGTGCCAGCAGCTTGGCTAACCAAGAGACCCAGTACTTC.

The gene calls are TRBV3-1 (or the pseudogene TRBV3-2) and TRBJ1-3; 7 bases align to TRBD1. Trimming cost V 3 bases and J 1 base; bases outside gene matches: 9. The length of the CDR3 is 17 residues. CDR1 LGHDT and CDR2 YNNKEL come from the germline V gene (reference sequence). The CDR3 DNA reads TGTGCCAGCAGCCACCTGGGACAGTCCGCATCTGGAAACACCATATATTTT. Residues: CASSHLGQSASGNTIYF.

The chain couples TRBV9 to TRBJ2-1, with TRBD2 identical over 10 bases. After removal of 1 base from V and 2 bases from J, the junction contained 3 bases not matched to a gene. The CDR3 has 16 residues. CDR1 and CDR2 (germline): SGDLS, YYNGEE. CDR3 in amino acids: CASSVQAGGAYNEQFF. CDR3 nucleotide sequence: TGTGCCAGCAGCGTACAAGCGGGGGGGGCCTACAATGAGCAGTTCTTC.

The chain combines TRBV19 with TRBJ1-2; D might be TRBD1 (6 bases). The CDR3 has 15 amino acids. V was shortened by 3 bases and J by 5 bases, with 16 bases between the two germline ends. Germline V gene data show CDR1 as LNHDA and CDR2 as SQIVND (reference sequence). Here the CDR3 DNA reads TGTGCCAGTAGTATCCAGACAGGTGGGCGTTATGGCTACACCTTC. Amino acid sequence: CASSIQTGGRYGYTF.

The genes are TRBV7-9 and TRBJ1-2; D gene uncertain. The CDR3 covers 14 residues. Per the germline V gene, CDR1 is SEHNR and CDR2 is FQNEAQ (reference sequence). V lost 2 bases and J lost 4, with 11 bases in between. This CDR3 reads CASSLMVTAYGYTF. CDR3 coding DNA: TGTGCCAGCAGCTTAATGGTCACAGCCTATGGCTACACCTTC.

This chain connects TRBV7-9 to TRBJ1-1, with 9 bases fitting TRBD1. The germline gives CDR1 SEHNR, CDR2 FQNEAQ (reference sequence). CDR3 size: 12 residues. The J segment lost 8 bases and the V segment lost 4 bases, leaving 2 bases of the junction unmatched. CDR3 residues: CASSSGTGEAFF. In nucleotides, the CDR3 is TGTGCCAGCAGCTCCGGGACAGGGGAAGCTTTCTTT.

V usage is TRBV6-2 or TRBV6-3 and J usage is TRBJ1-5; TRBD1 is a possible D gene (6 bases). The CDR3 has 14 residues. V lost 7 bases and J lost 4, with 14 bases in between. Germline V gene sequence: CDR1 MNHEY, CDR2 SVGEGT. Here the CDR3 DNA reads TGTGCCAGCACCCCGACAGGCCCAAATCAGCCCCAGCATTTT. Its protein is CASTPTGPNQPQHF.

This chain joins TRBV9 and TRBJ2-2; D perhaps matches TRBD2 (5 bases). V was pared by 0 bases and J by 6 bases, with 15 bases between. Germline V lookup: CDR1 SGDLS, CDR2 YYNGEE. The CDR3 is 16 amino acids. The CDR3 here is CASSVALGEGPGELFF. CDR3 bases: TGTGCCAGCAGCGTAGCTCTCGGGGAAGGCCCCGGGGAGCTGTTTTTT.

CDR3 DNA sequence: TGTGCCAGCAGTTTCACGAACACATATCAGCCCCAGCATTTT. Protein: CASSFTNTYQPQHF. This chain connects TRBV28 to TRBJ1-5; D remains unclear. The CDR3 has 14 amino acids. The germline CDR1 and CDR2 sequences are MDHEN and SYDVKM. V was shortened by 3 bases and J by 5 bases, with 11 bases between the two germline ends.

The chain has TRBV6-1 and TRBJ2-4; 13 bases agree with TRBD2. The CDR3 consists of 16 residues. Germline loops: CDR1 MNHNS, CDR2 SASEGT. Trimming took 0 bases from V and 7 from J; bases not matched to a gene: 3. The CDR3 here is CASSEATSGGQNIQYF. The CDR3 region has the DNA TGTGCCAGCAGTGAAGCGACTAGCGGGGGGCAGAACATTCAGTACTTC.

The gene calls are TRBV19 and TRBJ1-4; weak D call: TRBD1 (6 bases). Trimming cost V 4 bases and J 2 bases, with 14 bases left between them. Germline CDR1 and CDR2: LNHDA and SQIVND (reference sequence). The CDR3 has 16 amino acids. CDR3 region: CASSTSWGRTNEKLFF. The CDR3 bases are TGTGCCAGTAGTACCTCTTGGGGGCGGACTAATGAAAAACTGTTTTTT.

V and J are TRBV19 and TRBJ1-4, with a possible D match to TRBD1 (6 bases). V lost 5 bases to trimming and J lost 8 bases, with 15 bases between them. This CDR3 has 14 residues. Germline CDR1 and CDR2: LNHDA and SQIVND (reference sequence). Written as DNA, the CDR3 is TGTGCCAGTAGTCGGCAGGGGATGGGCGAAAAACTGTTTTTT. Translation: CASSRQGMGEKLFF.

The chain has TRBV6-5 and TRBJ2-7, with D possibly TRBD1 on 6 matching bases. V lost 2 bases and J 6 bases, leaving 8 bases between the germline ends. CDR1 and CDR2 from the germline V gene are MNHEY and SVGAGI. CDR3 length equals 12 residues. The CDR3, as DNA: TGTGCCAGCAGTTACGGGGGCTTCGAGCAGTACTTC. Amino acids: CASSYGGFEQYF.

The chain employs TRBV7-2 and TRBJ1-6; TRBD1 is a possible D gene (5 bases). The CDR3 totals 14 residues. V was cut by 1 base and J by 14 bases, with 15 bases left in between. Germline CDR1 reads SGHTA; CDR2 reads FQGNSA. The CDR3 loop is CASSLGTPIRSLHF. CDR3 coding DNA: TGTGCCAGCAGCTTAGGGACACCGATTCGATCCCTCCACTTT.

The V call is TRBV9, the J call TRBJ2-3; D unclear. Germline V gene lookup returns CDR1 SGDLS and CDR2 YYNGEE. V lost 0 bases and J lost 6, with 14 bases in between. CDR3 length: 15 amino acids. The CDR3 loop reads CASSVGSSAGDTQYF. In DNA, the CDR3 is TGTGCCAGCAGCGTAGGTTCCAGCGCTGGGGATACGCAGTATTTT.

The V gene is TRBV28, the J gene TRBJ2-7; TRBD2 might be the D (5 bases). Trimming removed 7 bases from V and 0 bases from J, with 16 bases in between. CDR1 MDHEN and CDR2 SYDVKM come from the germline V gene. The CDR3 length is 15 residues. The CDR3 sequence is CASTQRGFSSYEQYF. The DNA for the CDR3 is TGTGCCAGCACCCAGAGAGGGTTCTCCTCCTACGAGCAGTACTTC. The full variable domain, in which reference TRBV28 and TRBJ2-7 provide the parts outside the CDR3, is DVKVTQSSRYLVKRTGEKVFLECVQDMDHENMFWYRQDPGLGLRLIYFSYDVKMKEKGDIPEGYSVSREKKERFSLILESASTNQTSMYLCASTQRGFSSYEQYFGPGTRLTVT.